A selection of T cell receptor beta chains follows, all from one sample in a study of T cell responses to AZD1222 COVID-19 vaccine. TCRdb's table, derived via immunoSEQ multiplex PCR, lists solely in-frame clones and lacks some. The repertoire holds over 110,000 clones, with about 92% as singletons. This sample comprised peripheral blood, obtained on day 0 of AZD1222 vaccination. The receptors come from an adult in good health. Both conserved end residues are part of each CDR3.

v_gene	CDR3aa
TRBV6-5	CASSYDRGNTEAFF
TRBV2	CASSDGRNSNQPQHF
TRBV4-3	CASSRSRGRADTQYF
TRBV4-2	CASRALTGSGYNEQFF
TRBV6-5	CASSYPGPEAFF
TRBV15	CATSRDGQYQETQYF
TRBV6-2/TRBV6-3	CASNPESGGRQPQHF
TRBV6-1	CASSDRGGWNTEAFF
TRBV5-1	CASSSGQGGDGYTF
TRBV5-5	CASSLREGPNTEAFF
TRBV19	CASSIARTQNTGELFF
TRBV7-2	CASSRRGGNQPQHF
TRBV4-2	CASSPLAGGYEQYF
TRBV5-1	CASRSTDTQYF
TRBV6-2/TRBV6-3	CASSQTQGAYYGYTF
TRBV4-2	CASSQDLSDRADSSYEQYF
TRBV29-1	CSAQGGEKLFF
TRBV19	CARRSGSSQETQYF
TRBV5-1	CASSLGQGDGYTF
TRBV6-2/TRBV6-3	CASSVRGEAFF
TRBV6-5	CASSYGTGINEQYF
TRBV6-2/TRBV6-3	CASSQTRGRLNTEAFF
TRBV3-1/TRBV3-2	CASSKGTGEAFF
TRBV15	CATSRDRTLIDSPLHF
TRBV6-5	CASRHRGGGGYTF
TRBV4-2	CASSQALISYEQYF